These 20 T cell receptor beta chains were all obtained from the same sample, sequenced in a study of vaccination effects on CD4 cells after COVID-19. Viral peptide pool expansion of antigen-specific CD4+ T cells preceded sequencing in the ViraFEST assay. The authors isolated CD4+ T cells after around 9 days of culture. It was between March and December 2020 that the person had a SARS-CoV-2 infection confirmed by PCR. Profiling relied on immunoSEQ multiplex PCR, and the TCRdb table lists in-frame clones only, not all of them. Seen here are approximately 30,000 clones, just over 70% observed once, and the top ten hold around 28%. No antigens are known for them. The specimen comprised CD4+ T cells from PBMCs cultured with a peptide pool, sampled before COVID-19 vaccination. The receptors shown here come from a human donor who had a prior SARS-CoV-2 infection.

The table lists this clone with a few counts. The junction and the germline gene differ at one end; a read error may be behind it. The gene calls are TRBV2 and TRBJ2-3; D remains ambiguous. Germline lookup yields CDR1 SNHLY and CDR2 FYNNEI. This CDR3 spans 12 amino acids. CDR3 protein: CASSEGSNTQYF. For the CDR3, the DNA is TGTGCCAGCAGCGAAGGTTCAAATACGCAGTATTTT.

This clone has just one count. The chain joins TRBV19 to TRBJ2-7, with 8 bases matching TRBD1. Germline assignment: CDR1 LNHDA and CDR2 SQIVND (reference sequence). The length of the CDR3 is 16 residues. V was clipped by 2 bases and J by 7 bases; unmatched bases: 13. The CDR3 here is CASSISVRQGAEEQYF. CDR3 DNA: TGTGCCAGTAGTATAAGTGTACGGCAGGGGGCGGAGGAGCAGTACTTC.

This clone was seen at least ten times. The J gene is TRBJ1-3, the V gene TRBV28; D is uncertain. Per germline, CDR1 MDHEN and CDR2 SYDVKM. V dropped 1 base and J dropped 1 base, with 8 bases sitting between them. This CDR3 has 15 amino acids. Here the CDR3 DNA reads TGTGCCAGCAGTTTATTCGGGCTATCTGGAAACACCATATATTTT. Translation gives CASSLFGLSGNTIYF.

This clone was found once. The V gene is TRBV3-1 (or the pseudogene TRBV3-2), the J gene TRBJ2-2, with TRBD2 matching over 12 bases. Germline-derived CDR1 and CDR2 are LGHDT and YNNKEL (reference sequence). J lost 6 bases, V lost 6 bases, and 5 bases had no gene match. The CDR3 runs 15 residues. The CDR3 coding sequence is TGTGCCAGCAGGAGACTAGCGGGAGTTCCCGGGGAGCTGTTTTTT. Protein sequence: CASRRLAGVPGELFF.

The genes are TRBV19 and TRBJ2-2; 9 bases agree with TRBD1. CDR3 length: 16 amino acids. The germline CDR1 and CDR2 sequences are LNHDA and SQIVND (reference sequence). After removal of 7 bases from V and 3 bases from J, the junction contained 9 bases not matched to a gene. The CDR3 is CASTRRTGVDTGELFF. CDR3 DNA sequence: TGTGCCAGTACTCGAAGGACAGGGGTTGACACCGGGGAGCTGTTTTTT.

In nucleotides, the CDR3 is TGCGCCAGCAGCAATGGGGGATCAGGGGCCAACGTCCTGACTTTC. This codes for CASSNGGSGANVLTF. J is TRBJ2-6 and V is TRBV4-3; tentatively, D is TRBD1 or TRBD2 (5 bases each). The germline gives CDR1 LGHNA, CDR2 YSLEER. The germline V and J ends were trimmed by 5 bases and 4 bases, with 12 bases remaining between them. The CDR3 extends over 15 amino acids.

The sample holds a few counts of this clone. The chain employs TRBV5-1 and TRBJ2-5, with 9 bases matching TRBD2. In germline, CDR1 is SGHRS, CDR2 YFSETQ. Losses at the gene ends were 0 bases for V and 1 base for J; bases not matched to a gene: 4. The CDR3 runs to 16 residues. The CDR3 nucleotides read TGCGCCAGCAGCTTGGGGCTAGCGGGACCCCAAGAGACCCAGTACTTC. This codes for CASSLGLAGPQETQYF.

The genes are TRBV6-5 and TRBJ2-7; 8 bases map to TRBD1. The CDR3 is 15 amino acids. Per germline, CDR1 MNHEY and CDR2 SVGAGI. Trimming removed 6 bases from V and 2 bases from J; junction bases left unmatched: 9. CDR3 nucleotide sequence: TGTGCCAGCAGACTACAGGGGGTCCATGCCTACGAGCAGTACTTC. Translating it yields CASRLQGVHAYEQYF.

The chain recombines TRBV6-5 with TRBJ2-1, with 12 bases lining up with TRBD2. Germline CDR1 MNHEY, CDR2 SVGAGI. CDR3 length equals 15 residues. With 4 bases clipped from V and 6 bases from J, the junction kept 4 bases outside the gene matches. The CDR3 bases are TGTGCCAGCAGTTCTAGCGGGGGGGCCTTCAATGAGCAGTTCTTC. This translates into CASSSSGGAFNEQFF.

CDR3 sequence (DNA): TGTGCCTGGTCCGGGACGGTCAATGAAAAACTGTTTTTT. As protein: CAWSGTVNEKLFF. V is TRBV30 and J is TRBJ1-4; weak D call: TRBD1 (5 bases). The CDR3 totals 13 residues. Trimming took 5 bases from V and 5 from J, leaving 12 bases between them. In germline, CDR1 is GTSNPN, CDR2 SVGIG (reference sequence).

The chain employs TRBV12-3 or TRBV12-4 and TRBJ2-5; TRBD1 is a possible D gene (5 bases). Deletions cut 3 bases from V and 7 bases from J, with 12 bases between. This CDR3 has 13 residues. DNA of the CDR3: TGTGCCAGCAGTTTGGTGCAGGGAAGGACCCAGTACTTC. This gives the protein CASSLVQGRTQYF.

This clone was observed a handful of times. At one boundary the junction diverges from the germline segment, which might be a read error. The CDR3: CASSLMVAGETQYF. CDR3 nucleotides: TGTGCTAGCAGCTTGATGGTAGCGGGGGAGACCCAGTACTTC. The chain recombines TRBV7-7 with TRBJ2-5; TRBD2 matches at 8 bases. Germline V CDR1 and CDR2: SSHAT, FNYEAQ (reference sequence). The CDR3 totals 14 residues. Based on the CDR3 plus reference TRBV7-7 and TRBJ2-5, the full variable domain is GAGVSQSPRYKVTKRGQDVTLRCDPISSHATLYWYQQALGQGPEFLTYFNYEAQPDKSGLPSDRFSAERPEGSISTLTIQRTEQRDSAMYRCASSLMVAGETQYFGPGTRLLVL.

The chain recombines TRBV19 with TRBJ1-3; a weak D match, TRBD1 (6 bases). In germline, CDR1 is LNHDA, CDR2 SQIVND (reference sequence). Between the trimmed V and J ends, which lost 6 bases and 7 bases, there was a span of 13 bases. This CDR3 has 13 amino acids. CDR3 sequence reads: CASRSGQGNTIYF. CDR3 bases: TGTGCCAGTAGGTCAGGGCAGGGGAACACCATATATTTT.

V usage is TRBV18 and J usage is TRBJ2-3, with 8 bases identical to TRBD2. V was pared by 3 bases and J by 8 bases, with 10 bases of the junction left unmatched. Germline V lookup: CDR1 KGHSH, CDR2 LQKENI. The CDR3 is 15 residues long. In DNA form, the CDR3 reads TGTGCCAGCTCACCGGGGAGCGGGAGTAGGGCTACGCAGTATTTT. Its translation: CASSPGSGSRATQYF. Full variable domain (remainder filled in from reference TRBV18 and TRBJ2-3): NAGVMQNPRHLVRRRGQEARLRCSPMKGHSHVYWYRQLPEEGLKFMVYLQKENIIDESGMPKERFSAEFPKEGPSILRIQQVVRGDSAAYFCASSPGSGSRATQYFGPGTRLTVL.

CDR3 protein: CASSPPGSRETQYF. In DNA, the CDR3 is TGTGCCAGCAGCCCGCCGGGGTCCCGAGAGACCCAGTACTTC. The chain recombines TRBV5-4 with TRBJ2-5; TRBD2 is a possible D gene (5 bases). The CDR3 contains 14 residues. V lost 4 bases and J 4 bases, leaving 14 bases between the germline ends. The germline V gene has CDR1 SGHNT and CDR2 YYREEE (reference sequence).

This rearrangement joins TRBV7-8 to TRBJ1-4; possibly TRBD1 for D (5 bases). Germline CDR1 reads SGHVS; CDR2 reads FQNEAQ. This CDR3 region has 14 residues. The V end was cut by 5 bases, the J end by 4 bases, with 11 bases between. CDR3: CASSPGPINEKLFF. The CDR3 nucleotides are TGTGCCAGCAGCCCGGGACCCATTAATGAAAAACTGTTTTTT.

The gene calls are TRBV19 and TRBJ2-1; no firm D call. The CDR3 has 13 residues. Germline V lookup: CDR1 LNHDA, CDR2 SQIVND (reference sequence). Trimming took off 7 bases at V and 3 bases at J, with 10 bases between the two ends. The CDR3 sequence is CASTGKLYNEQFF. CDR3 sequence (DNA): TGTGCCAGTACCGGCAAGCTCTACAATGAGCAGTTCTTC. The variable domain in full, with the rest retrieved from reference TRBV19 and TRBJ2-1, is DGGITQSPKYLFRKEGQNVTLSCEQNLNHDAMYWYRQDPGQGLRLIYYSQIVNDFQKGDIAEGYSVSREKKESFPLTVTSAQKNPTAFYLCASTGKLYNEQFFGPGTRLTVL.

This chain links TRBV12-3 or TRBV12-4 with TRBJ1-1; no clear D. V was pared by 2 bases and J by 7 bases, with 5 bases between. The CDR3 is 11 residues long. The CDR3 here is CASSLSGEAFF. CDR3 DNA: TGTGCCAGCAGTTTATCGGGTGAAGCTTTCTTT.

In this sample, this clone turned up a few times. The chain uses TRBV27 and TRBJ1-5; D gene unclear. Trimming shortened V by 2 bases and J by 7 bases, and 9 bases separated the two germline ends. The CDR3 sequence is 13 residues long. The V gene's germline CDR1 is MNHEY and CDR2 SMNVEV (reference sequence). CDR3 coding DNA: TGTGCCAGCAGTTTAACTTGGTCCCAGCCCCAGCATTTT. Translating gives CASSLTWSQPQHF.

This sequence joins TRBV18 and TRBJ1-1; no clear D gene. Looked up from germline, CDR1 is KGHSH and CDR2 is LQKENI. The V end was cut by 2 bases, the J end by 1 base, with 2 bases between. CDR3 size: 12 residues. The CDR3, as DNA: TGTGCCAGCTCACCAACGAACACTGAAGCTTTCTTT. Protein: CASSPTNTEAFF.